The rows below give T cell receptor beta chains drawn from one sample of a study of CD8 T cells in ankylosing spondylitis. In TCRdb, the 5' RACE reads were re-called with MiXCR into one record per CDR3 protein. The repertoire holds 500,000 to 550,000 distinct CDR3 sequences, with 9.5% to 15% as singletons. The sequenced material came from blood, either unsorted or a sorted T cell fraction (not recorded which). These receptors originate from a male donor with ankylosing spondylitis. Each CDR3 is given with its conserved first and last residue. The order of the fields is V gene, D gene, clone size, J gene, CDR3 protein, CDR3 DNA. A D gene is named only where the DNA matches it firmly. Clone size is given for some rows only: seen once, a few or many times, or a class if the clone is expanded.

V: TRBV29-1
D: NA
size: NA
J: TRBJ2-3
CDR3: CSVARGKRDTQYF
DNA: TGCAGCGTTGCCCGGGGCAAGAGAGATACGCAGTATTTT

V: TRBV10-3
D: NA
size: many
J: TRBJ2-1
CDR3: CAISEARDAQQFF
DNA: TGTGCCATCAGTGAGGCCCGGGACGCCCAGCAGTTCTTC

V: TRBV5-1
D: TRBD1
size: NA
J: TRBJ1-4
CDR3: CASRQSPDRLGEKLFF
DNA: TGCGCCAGCAGACAAAGCCCGGACAGGCTGGGGGAAAAACTGTTTTTT

V: TRBV11-2
D: NA
size: NA
J: TRBJ2-5
CDR3: CASSLNRLGHQIWETQYF
DNA: TGTGCCAGCAGCCTCAACCGACTAGGGCACCAAATATGGGAGACCCAGTACTTC

V: TRBV2
D: TRBD1
size: NA
J: TRBJ1-2
CDR3: CASSLGQDPGGYTF
DNA: TGTGCCAGCAGCCTGGGACAGGACCCGGGTGGCTACACCTTC

V: TRBV20-1
D: TRBD2
size: NA
J: TRBJ2-1
CDR3: CSVYTSGSYNEQFF
DNA: TGCAGTGTATATACTAGCGGGAGTTACAATGAGCAGTTCTTC

V: TRBV6-5
D: NA
size: NA
J: TRBJ1-4
CDR3: CASSYSIIWGRENEKLFF
DNA: TGTGCCAGCAGTTACTCGATTATCTGGGGCAGAGAGAATGAAAAACTGTTTTTT

V: TRBV5-1
D: NA
size: many
J: TRBJ1-5
CDR3: CASSMDASFGQPQHF
DNA: TGCGCCAGCAGCATGGACGCCTCCTTTGGTCAGCCCCAGCATTTT

V: TRBV12-3/TRBV12-4
D: NA
size: many
J: TRBJ2-3
CDR3: CASVAEADTQYF
DNA: TGTGCCAGCGTAGCGGAGGCAGATACGCAGTATTTT

V: TRBV7-6
D: NA
size: many
J: TRBJ1-2
CDR3: CASSLAADRGYTF
DNA: TGTGCCAGCAGCTTAGCGGCTGACCGGGGCTACACCTTC

V: TRBV6-1
D: TRBD1
size: NA
J: TRBJ2-5
CDR3: CASSETGGSRETQYF
DNA: TGTGCCAGCAGCGAGACAGGGGGCTCCAGGGAGACCCAGTACTTC

V: TRBV7-9
D: NA
size: few
J: TRBJ1-1
CDR3: CASSSQWGTEAFF
DNA: TGTGCCAGCTCCAGCCAGTGGGGCACTGAAGCTTTCTTT

V: TRBV5-4
D: TRBD1
size: NA
J: TRBJ1-1
CDR3: CASSFDRESTEAFF
DNA: TGTGCCAGCAGCTTTGACAGGGAGAGCACTGAAGCTTTCTTT

V: TRBV19
D: TRBD2
size: NA
J: TRBJ2-1
CDR3: CASSTGLAGGYNEQFF
DNA: TGTGCCAGTAGTACAGGACTAGCGGGAGGTTACAATGAGCAGTTCTTC

V: TRBV2
D: NA
size: many
J: TRBJ1-2
CDR3: CASSADRNYGYTF
DNA: TGTGCCAGCAGCGCGGACAGAAACTATGGCTACACCTTC

V: TRBV4-1
D: TRBD2
size: NA
J: TRBJ2-3
CDR3: CASSLDTTSGSTDTQYF
DNA: TGCGCCAGCAGCCTAGATACGACTAGCGGGAGCACAGATACGCAGTATTTT

V: TRBV5-1
D: NA
size: few
J: TRBJ1-4
CDR3: CASSRGVYNEKLFF
DNA: TGCGCCAGCAGCAGGGGGGTTTATAATGAAAAACTGTTTTTT

V: TRBV7-9
D: TRBD1
size: many
J: TRBJ1-1
CDR3: CASSLQGGMNTEAFF
DNA: TGTGCCAGCAGCTTACAGGGGGGTATGAACACTGAAGCTTTCTTT

V: TRBV15
D: NA
size: NA
J: TRBJ2-7
CDR3: CATSRPGGNEQYF
DNA: TGTGCCACCAGCAGACCGGGGGGCAACGAGCAGTACTTC

V: TRBV6-1
D: NA
size: NA
J: TRBJ2-7
CDR3: CASSEVWGEQYF
DNA: TGTGCCAGCAGTGAAGTCTGGGGCGAGCAGTACTTC

V: TRBV5-1
D: NA
size: NA
J: TRBJ2-2
CDR3: CASSPAGGWNTGELFF
DNA: TGCGCCAGCAGCCCGGCCGGGGGTTGGAACACCGGGGAGCTGTTTTTT

V: TRBV29-1
D: TRBD2
size: NA
J: TRBJ2-7
CDR3: CSVGTRGCYEQYF
DNA: TGCAGCGTCGGGACTAGGGGGTGCTACGAGCAGTACTTC

V: TRBV7-8
D: TRBD2
size: NA
J: TRBJ2-3
CDR3: CASIRREGHTDTQYF
DNA: TGTGCCAGCATTCGGCGGGAGGGTCACACAGATACGCAGTATTTT

V: TRBV7-6
D: TRBD1
size: once
J: TRBJ1-1
CDR3: CASSADDRDGVAFF
DNA: TGTGCCAGCAGCGCCGACGACAGGGACGGGGTGGCTTTCTTT

V: TRBV24-1
D: NA
size: many
J: TRBJ2-5
CDR3: CATMGIRELTQETQYF
DNA: TGTGCCACCATGGGCATACGGGAGCTAACCCAAGAGACCCAGTACTTC

V: TRBV12-5
D: NA
size: NA
J: TRBJ2-1
CDR3: CASGFSFGSPSAEQFF
DNA: TGTGCTAGTGGCTTTAGCTTCGGGAGTCCTTCAGCTGAGCAGTTCTTC

V: TRBV12-3/TRBV12-4
D: NA
size: many
J: TRBJ1-6
CDR3: CASSQQGRNSPLHF
DNA: TGTGCCAGCAGCCAGCAGGGAAGAAATTCACCCCTCCACTTT

V: TRBV7-6
D: TRBD2
size: NA
J: TRBJ2-2
CDR3: CASSPSGSPPGELFF
DNA: TGTGCCAGCAGCCCTAGCGGGAGCCCCCCCGGGGAGCTGTTTTTT

V: TRBV6-1
D: NA
size: NA
J: TRBJ1-1
CDR3: CASKALRRETEAFF
DNA: TGTGCCAGCAAGGCCCTCCGACGGGAAACTGAAGCTTTCTTT

V: TRBV4-1
D: TRBD1
size: NA
J: TRBJ1-2
CDR3: CASSQGALYGPRQGVGYGYTF
DNA: TGCGCCAGCAGCCAAGGGGCACTATATGGACCAAGACAGGGGGTAGGCTATGGCTACACCTTC

V: TRBV20-1
D: TRBD1
size: NA
J: TRBJ1-2
CDR3: CSATGGYGYTF
DNA: TGCAGTGCTACAGGGGGCTATGGCTACACCTTC

V: TRBV10-3
D: TRBD2
size: NA
J: TRBJ2-1
CDR3: CATERDGNEQFF
DNA: TGTGCCACCGAGCGGGACGGGAATGAGCAGTTCTTC

V: TRBV24-1
D: NA
size: NA
J: TRBJ1-4
CDR3: CATSDNRVDVYGEKLFF
DNA: TGTGCCACCAGTGACAACAGGGTAGACGTCTACGGTGAAAAACTGTTTTTT

V: TRBV30
D: TRBD2
size: NA
J: TRBJ2-3
CDR3: CAWNLAVSSTDTQYF
DNA: TGTGCCTGGAACCTAGCGGTCTCTAGCACAGATACGCAGTATTTT

V: TRBV10-3
D: TRBD1
size: few
J: TRBJ1-2
CDR3: CAISESGQGIYGYTF
DNA: TGTGCCATCAGTGAGTCGGGACAGGGGATCTATGGCTACACCTTC

V: TRBV20-1
D: NA
size: NA
J: TRBJ1-5
CDR3: CSAGGINQPQHF
DNA: TGCAGTGCTGGGGGGATCAATCAGCCCCAGCATTTT

V: TRBV12-3/TRBV12-4
D: NA
size: many
J: TRBJ2-1
CDR3: CASSSGANEQFF
DNA: TGTGCCAGCTCCTCGGGGGCGAATGAGCAGTTCTTC

V: TRBV5-1
D: NA
size: NA
J: TRBJ1-4
CDR3: CASSPTGGVENEKLFF
DNA: TGCGCCAGCAGCCCCACGGGGGGCGTTGAAAATGAAAAACTGTTTTTT

V: TRBV12-3/TRBV12-4
D: TRBD1
size: few
J: TRBJ2-1
CDR3: CASSRADRLMGHEQFF
DNA: TGTGCCAGCAGCCGGGCGGACAGGCTGATGGGTCATGAGCAGTTCTTC

V: TRBV5-1
D: TRBD2
size: many
J: TRBJ2-1
CDR3: CASRSEAGREQFF
DNA: TGCGCCAGCAGGTCAGAGGCCGGGAGGGAGCAGTTCTTC

V: TRBV7-2
D: NA
size: few
J: TRBJ1-1
CDR3: CASSLALGVGTEAFF
DNA: TGTGCCAGCAGCTTAGCGCTGGGGGTGGGAACTGAAGCTTTCTTT

V: TRBV13
D: NA
size: NA
J: TRBJ2-1
CDR3: CASSLGASEQFF
DNA: TGTGCCAGCAGCTTAGGGGCATCCGAGCAGTTCTTC